The 13 T cell receptor beta chains listed next were all sequenced from one sample in a study of graft-versus-host responses after intestinal transplantation. Their antigens are not known. Sequencing used immunoSEQ multiplex PCR; TCRdb keeps in-frame clones, though not all of them. The sample lists 78,000 or so clones; around 87% were seen once. The sample was unstimulated CD8+ T cells sorted from spleen or lymph node cells, taken before transplant. These receptors all stem from a human donor who was the organ donor for an intestinal transplant.

The chain carries TRBV15 and TRBJ1-5; 9 nucleotides agree with TRBD1. The junction had 5 bases not matched to a gene; V was cut back by 6 bases and J by 2 bases. This CDR3 region has 15 residues. Germline V lookup: CDR1 LNHNV, CDR2 YYDKDF (reference sequence). The CDR3 DNA reads as TGTGCCACCAGTGACCGGACAGGGGGCAATCAGCCCCAGCATTTT. It encodes CATSDRTGGNQPQHF.

The CDR3 spells CASARGLATYNEQFF. In nucleotides, the CDR3 is TGTGCCAGCGCTCGGGGGCTAGCTACATACAATGAGCAGTTCTTC. The chain carries TRBV6-1 and TRBJ2-1; either TRBD1 or TRBD2 may fit D (6 bases each). This CDR3 is built from 15 residues. Trimming removed 8 bases at V and 4 bases at J, with 18 bases between. Germline lookup yields CDR1 MNHNS and CDR2 SASEGT.

CDR3 amino acids: CATSSQYRGKDYGYTF. CDR3 nucleotides: TGTGCCACCAGCAGCCAGTACAGGGGGAAAGACTATGGCTACACCTTC. This chain connects TRBV15 to TRBJ1-2, with TRBD1 identical over 8 bases. CDR3 size: 16 residues. V lost 3 bases to trimming and J lost 3 bases; unmatched junction nucleotides: 9. Germline V gives CDR1 LNHNV, CDR2 YYDKDF (reference sequence).

The chain combines TRBV11-2 with TRBJ2-1; 8 bases agree with TRBD1. Germline V gene data show CDR1 as SGHAT and CDR2 as FQNNGV. Unmatched junction bases numbered 2, after V lost 1 base and J lost 0 bases. CDR3 size: 16 residues. CDR3 DNA: TGTGCCAGCAGCTTAGGGACAGGGTCCTCCTACAATGAGCAGTTCTTC. Translation gives CASSLGTGSSYNEQFF.

This clone was found a few times. This sequence joins TRBV21-1 and TRBJ1-6. TRBV21-1 counts as a pseudogene. This CDR3 has 13 residues. CDR3 amino acids: CATSGQPVASLHF. CDR3 DNA sequence: TGTGCCACCTCGGGGCAGCCCGTCGCATCCCTCCACTTT.

This sequence joins TRBV6-1 and TRBJ2-7; D gene uncertain. CDR1 is MNHNS and CDR2 is SASEGT in the germline V gene. Trimming pared 2 bases from V and 2 bases from J, leaving 13 bases between. This CDR3 is 15 amino acids long. The CDR3 nucleotides read TGTGCCAGCAGTGAATTCGACTCAGCACCCTACGAGCAGTACTTC. This encodes CASSEFDSAPYEQYF.

The chain employs TRBV6-5 and TRBJ2-1; 9 bases line up with TRBD1. V lost 6 bases and J lost 8; bases outside the gene matches: 11. CDR1 is MNHEY and CDR2 is SVGAGI in the germline V gene. CDR3 length: 15 amino acids. CDR3 DNA: TGTGCCAGCAGACTTAAACAGGGGGCCTATGATGAGCAGTTCTTC. This sequence encodes CASRLKQGAYDEQFF.

The J gene is TRBJ2-2, the V gene TRBV4-1; 8 bases are shared with TRBD2. V lost 1 base and J lost 3; bases outside the gene matches: 1. Germline V gene sequence: CDR1 MGHRA, CDR2 YSYEKL. The CDR3 has 15 residues. Here the CDR3 DNA reads TGCGCCAGCAGCCAAGCGGGGGGGCACACCGGGGAGCTGTTTTTT. Protein: CASSQAGGHTGELFF.

V and J are TRBV6-6 and TRBJ2-7; a weak D match, TRBD1 (6 bases). CDR1 is MNHNY, CDR2 SVGAGI, per germline (reference sequence). The CDR3 length is 15 residues. With 7 bases removed from V and 5 bases from J, the gap between germline ends came to 21 bases. The CDR3 region has the DNA TGTGCCAGCACCCTTGTATGGGGGCAGGGCCACGAGCAGTACTTC. As protein: CASTLVWGQGHEQYF.

V and J are TRBV6-5 and TRBJ2-2; no reliable D call. The CDR3 totals 15 residues. V was trimmed by 1 base and J by 0 bases, leaving 6 bases between them. CDR1 and CDR2 from the germline V gene are MNHEY and SVGAGI. CDR3 protein: CASSYYRANTGELFF. The CDR3 nucleotides read TGTGCCAGCAGTTACTACCGAGCGAACACCGGGGAGCTGTTTTTT.

By share of the sample, this clone is medium-sized. V and J are TRBV7-2 and TRBJ2-1; the match to TRBD1 covers 9 bases. Germline CDR1 reads SGHTA; CDR2 reads FQGNSA. The V and J ends lost 7 bases and 1 base, in that order; junction bases with no gene match: 5. This CDR3 spans 15 amino acids. CDR3: CASTGQGPSYNEQFF. The CDR3 region has the DNA TGTGCCAGCACTGGACAGGGGCCATCCTACAATGAGCAGTTCTTC.

V is TRBV9 and J is TRBJ1-6, with D unresolved. The CDR3 extends over 15 amino acids. CDR1 SGDLS and CDR2 YYNGEE come from the germline V gene. Trimming took 0 bases from V and 0 from J, leaving 4 bases between them. In DNA form, the CDR3 reads TGTGCCAGCAGCGTAGAGAGCTCCTATAATTCACCCCTCCACTTT. The encoded protein is CASSVESSYNSPLHF.

The chain employs TRBV19 and TRBJ1-2; no reliable D call. The V and J ends lost 8 bases and 5 bases respectively, with 9 bases between them. CDR3 size: 11 residues. The germline gives CDR1 LNHDA, CDR2 SQIVND (reference sequence). The CDR3 loop reads CASFLGYGYTF. For the CDR3, the DNA is TGTGCCAGTTTTCTTGGGTATGGCTACACCTTC.